Shown below are 24 T cell receptor beta chains from a single sample sequenced in a study of shared T cell receptors in the human thymus. This table comes from immunoSEQ multiplex PCR, and its TCRdb copy is limited to in-frame clones, with some not included. The sample holds about 380,000 clones, 95% seen once. Sequences were obtained from thymocytes. The receptors originated from a human donor.

V usage is TRBV15 and J usage is TRBJ1-5, with D perhaps TRBD1 (5 bases). The CDR3 is 14 amino acids. Trimming pared 3 bases from V and 8 bases from J, leaving 14 bases between. Germline CDR1 is LNHNV and CDR2 is YYDKDF (reference sequence). This chain's CDR3 is CATSRTGPNKPQHF. Written as DNA, the CDR3 is TGTGCCACCAGCAGGACGGGACCTAATAAGCCCCAGCATTTT.

V usage is TRBV29-1 and J usage is TRBJ2-7; either TRBD1 or TRBD2 may supply D (6 bases each). The CDR3 consists of 15 residues. V was cut by 5 bases and J by 0 bases, with 17 bases left in between. Looked up from germline, CDR1 is SQVTM and CDR2 is ANQGSEA. CDR3 sequence: CSVQYREASSYEQYF. CDR3 in DNA: TGCAGCGTTCAGTACAGGGAGGCTAGCTCCTACGAGCAGTACTTC.

V and J are TRBV7-6 and TRBJ1-1; no reliable D call. Trimming removed 0 bases at V and 1 base at J, with 6 bases between. This CDR3 is built from 14 residues. The germline V gene encodes CDR1 SGHVS and CDR2 FNYEAQ. CDR3 bases: TGTGCCAGCAGCTTAGCGCTAGGGAACACTGAAGCTTTCTTT. Protein sequence: CASSLALGNTEAFF.

The chain uses TRBV11-2 and TRBJ1-3; 10 bases fit TRBD1. Unmatched junction bases numbered 3, after V lost 1 base and J lost 0 bases. Germline-derived CDR1 and CDR2 are SGHAT and FQNNGV. CDR3 length: 17 residues. The CDR3 coding sequence is TGTGCCAGCAGCTTAGTGGACAGGGGGGTCTCTGGAAACACCATATATTTT. Protein product: CASSLVDRGVSGNTIYF.

The V and J genes are TRBV5-6 and TRBJ1-1; tentative D call: TRBD1 (6 bases). CDR1 SGHDT and CDR2 YYEEEE come from the germline V gene. V lost 0 bases, J lost 7 bases, and 25 bases lay in between. This CDR3 contains 18 residues. The CDR3 protein is CASSLGRFRGAVKNEAFF. The CDR3, as DNA: TGTGCCAGCAGCTTGGGGAGGTTCAGGGGCGCGGTGAAGAATGAAGCTTTCTTT.

V gene TRBV25-1 combines with J gene TRBJ2-1; TRBD2 is a possible D gene (6 bases). Germline lookup yields CDR1 MGHDK and CDR2 SYGVNS. Trimming pared 4 bases from V and 4 bases from J, leaving 17 bases between. The CDR3 consists of 16 residues. The DNA of the CDR3 is TGTGCCAGCAGTGCCTCACCGGGACTTCGATACAATGAGCAGTTCTTC. Translated, it gives CASSASPGLRYNEQFF.

This chain links TRBV28 with TRBJ1-5, with TRBD1 as a possible D gene (6 bases). Per germline, CDR1 MDHEN and CDR2 SYDVKM. The V end lost 2 bases, the J end lost 0 bases, and 14 bases lay between the germline ends. The CDR3 contains 17 residues. CDR3 bases: TGTGCCAGCAGTTTAACAGGGAGGAGGAATAGCAATCAGCCCCAGCATTTT. Translated: CASSLTGRRNSNQPQHF.

The chain couples TRBV19 to TRBJ2-1; TRBD2 agrees at 12 bases. Unmatched junction bases numbered 12, after V lost 4 bases and J lost 2 bases. CDR1 is LNHDA and CDR2 is SQIVND in the germline V gene (reference sequence). This CDR3 has 19 amino acids. The DNA for the CDR3 is TGTGCCAGTAGTACAGGGGGCAAGACTAGCGGGAGTCCCTACAATGAGCAGTTCTTC. Translated, it gives CASSTGGKTSGSPYNEQFF.

V is TRBV7-3 and J is TRBJ2-7, with D possibly being TRBD1 (5 bases). Germline-derived CDR1 and CDR2 are SGHTA and FQGTGA. Between the trimmed V and J ends, which lost 5 bases and 1 base, there was a span of 12 bases. The CDR3 loop spans 14 amino acids. CDR3 region: CASSPRQFSYEQYF. CDR3 sequence (DNA): TGTGCCAGCAGCCCCCGACAGTTTTCCTACGAGCAGTACTTC.

The chain joins TRBV5-4 to TRBJ2-3, with 7 positions matching TRBD2. Trimming at V came to 4 bases and at J to 6 bases, leaving 17 bases not matched to a gene. Germline V lookup: CDR1 SGHNT, CDR2 YYREEE (reference sequence). The CDR3 is 17 residues long. The CDR3 loop is CASSTLPSGLKGDTQYF. The CDR3 DNA reads TGTGCCAGCAGCACTCTCCCTAGCGGTCTTAAGGGGGATACGCAGTATTTT.

This chain uses TRBV10-1 with TRBJ2-7; 8 bases fit TRBD1. V shed 4 bases, J shed 1 base, and the junction held 12 bases outside the gene matches. Germline V CDR1 and CDR2: WNHNN, SYGVQD (reference sequence). This CDR3 is built from 17 residues. The CDR3 DNA follows: TGCGCCAGCAGTGCCCCAAACGGGACAGGCGATTCCTACGAGCAGTACTTC. This codes for CASSAPNGTGDSYEQYF.

The chain combines TRBV28 with TRBJ2-7, with 9 bases identical to TRBD2. Germline V CDR1 and CDR2: MDHEN, SYDVKM. This CDR3 region has 16 residues. With V trimmed by 3 bases and J by 3 bases, 9 bases remained unmatched. The CDR3 region has the DNA TGTGCCAGCAGTTTCTCCGGGTGGACTAGCGACTACGAGCAGTACTTC. Amino acids: CASSFSGWTSDYEQYF.

This clone was seen more than once but under ten times. This sequence joins TRBV28 and TRBJ2-1; no clear D gene. The CDR3 consists of 14 residues. V lost 0 bases to trimming and J lost 10 bases, with 13 bases between them. From germline, CDR1 is MDHEN and CDR2 SYDVKM. CDR3 loop: CASSLCVPLGEQFF. CDR3 DNA: TGTGCCAGCAGTTTATGTGTACCCTTAGGAGAGCAGTTCTTC.

This sequence joins TRBV15 and TRBJ2-7; D is possibly TRBD2 (6 bases). The CDR3 covers 17 residues. Between the trimmed V and J ends, which lost 3 bases and 3 bases, there was a span of 21 bases. CDR1 is LNHNV, CDR2 YYDKDF, per germline (reference sequence). CDR3 residues: CATSRDPRELSDYEQYF. CDR3 DNA: TGTGCCACCAGCAGGGATCCCCGGGAGCTCTCTGACTACGAGCAGTACTTC.

The chain carries TRBV7-9 and TRBJ2-3, with 7 bases aligning to TRBD2. The CDR3 has 16 amino acids. Trimming at V came to 5 bases and at J to 4 bases, leaving 12 bases not matched to a gene. From germline, CDR1 is SEHNR and CDR2 FQNEAQ (reference sequence). The CDR3 spells CASSRGGRERADTQYF. CDR3 in DNA: TGTGCCAGCAGCCGGGGTGGGCGGGAGAGGGCAGATACGCAGTATTTT. The whole variable domain, filled in from reference TRBV7-9 and TRBJ2-3, reads DTGVSQNPRHKITKRGQNVTFRCDPISEHNRLYWYRQTLGQGPEFLTYFQNEAQLEKSRLLSDRFSAERPKGSFSTLEIQRTEQGDSAMYLCASSRGGRERADTQYFGPGTRLTVL.

V and J are TRBV7-8 and TRBJ1-2; D gene uncertain. V dropped 3 bases and J dropped 0 bases, with 23 bases sitting between them. CDR1 SGHVS and CDR2 FQNEAQ come from the germline V gene. CDR3 length equals 19 residues. CDR3 nucleotide sequence: TGTGCCAGCAGCTTCCATCCGCGGAACGGATTGTGGTCTAACTATGGCTACACCTTC. Translating it yields CASSFHPRNGLWSNYGYTF.

This clone was detected only once. The chain carries TRBV5-1 and TRBJ2-1; D possibly uses TRBD1 or TRBD2 (5 bases each). The CDR3 has 17 residues. V was pared by 5 bases and J by 3 bases, with 21 bases between. Per the germline V gene, CDR1 is SGHRS and CDR2 is YFSETQ. The DNA of the CDR3 is TGCGCCAGCAGGATTTCCGGGACCCGAAAAAACTACAATGAGCAGTTCTTC. It yields the protein CASRISGTRKNYNEQFF. Full variable domain (remainder filled in from reference TRBV5-1 and TRBJ2-1): KAGVTQTPRYLIKTRGQQVTLSCSPISGHRSVSWYQQTPGQGLQFLFEYFSETQRNKGNFPGRFSGRQFSNSRSEMNVSTLELGDSALYLCASRISGTRKNYNEQFFGPGTRLTVL.

The rearrangement links TRBV7-9 to TRBJ2-2, with a weak D call TRBD2 (6 bases). Germline lookup yields CDR1 SEHNR and CDR2 FQNEAQ (reference sequence). Trimming cost V 4 bases and J 0 bases, with 12 bases left between them. The CDR3 sequence is 16 residues long. In DNA form, the CDR3 reads TGTGCCAGCAGCTCCCGGGACTCCCCGAACACCGGGGAGCTGTTTTTT. It specifies CASSSRDSPNTGELFF.

This rearrangement joins TRBV18 to TRBJ1-1; 9 nucleotides align to TRBD1. V was pared by 4 bases and J by 1 base, with 10 bases of the junction left unmatched. The CDR3 covers 17 residues. CDR1 and CDR2 from the germline V gene are KGHSH and LQKENI. The chain's CDR3 is CASSHGTGKEPNTEAFF. The DNA of the CDR3 is TGTGCCAGCTCACACGGGACAGGGAAAGAGCCGAACACTGAAGCTTTCTTT.

This chain connects TRBV4-3 to TRBJ2-3; 14 bases agree with TRBD2. The CDR3 totals 18 residues. Germline CDR1 is LGHNA and CDR2 is YSLEER. Germline trimming cut 0 bases from V and 6 bases from J; bases unmatched to any gene: 8. CDR3 protein: CASSQEGLAGESRDTQYF. For the CDR3, the DNA is TGCGCCAGCAGCCAAGAGGGACTAGCGGGAGAATCTCGGGATACGCAGTATTTT.

The chain joins TRBV7-6 to TRBJ2-1; tentative D call: TRBD1 (5 bases). V lost 1 base to trimming and J lost 7 bases, with 29 bases between them. The CDR3 is 20 amino acids. From germline, CDR1 is SGHVS and CDR2 FNYEAQ. The CDR3 DNA follows: TGTGCCAGCAGCTTAGTGGGCGGTACAATGACCCCCGACAGACAGAATGAGCAGTTCTTC. This sequence encodes CASSLVGGTMTPDRQNEQFF.

The rearrangement joins TRBV28 to TRBJ2-7; 9 positions match TRBD2. The CDR3 runs to 17 residues. With 7 bases clipped from V and 5 bases from J, the junction kept 18 bases outside the gene matches. Germline-derived CDR1 and CDR2 are MDHEN and SYDVKM. The CDR3 sequence: CASTPGTSRTQGDEQYF. The CDR3 DNA follows: TGTGCCAGCACCCCCGGGACTAGCCGGACCCAAGGCGACGAGCAGTACTTC.

The rearrangement uses TRBV14 and TRBJ2-7, with no clear D. CDR1 is SGHDN and CDR2 is FVKESK in the germline V gene. V lost 0 bases to trimming and J lost 0 bases, with 12 bases between them. The CDR3 covers 16 residues. The CDR3 DNA follows: TGTGCCAGCAGCCAAGAAGGCGGCGAGCGCTCCTACGAGCAGTACTTC. It translates to CASSQEGGERSYEQYF.

V and J are TRBV1 and TRBJ2-1; the table's D call of TRBD2 was not tested on the DNA. TRBV1 is described as a pseudogene. The CDR3 is 13 amino acids. The CDR3 region has the DNA TGCACCAGCAGCATAAGCGGGAGGAATGAGCAGTTCTTC. This encodes CTSSISGRNEQFF.